These 10 T cell receptor beta chains came from one sample sequenced in a study of T cells in localized non-small cell lung cancer. Using immunoSEQ multiplex PCR, the repertoire was profiled, and TCRdb retains in-frame clones only, with some absent. Among tens of thousands of clones listed, about 88% were seen once. This specimen consisted of peripheral blood, obtained before any cancer treatment. The receptors stem from a woman aged 40-69 years with stage I lung adenocarcinoma.

The chain uses TRBV4-3 and TRBJ2-5; possibly TRBD1 for D (6 bases). This CDR3 contains 16 residues. V was cut by 1 base and J by 5 bases, with 17 bases left in between. In germline, CDR1 is LGHNA, CDR2 YSLEER. Here the CDR3 reads CASSQGGVQRGETQYF. The CDR3 region has the DNA TGCGCCAGCAGCCAAGGTGGAGTCCAGAGGGGGGAGACCCAGTACTTC.

The chain has TRBV2 and TRBJ2-5; tentatively, D is TRBD2 (5 bases). This CDR3 has 13 amino acids. In germline, CDR1 is SNHLY, CDR2 FYNNEI. Trimming removed 6 bases at V and 0 bases at J, with 8 bases between. The CDR3: CASRMDYQETQYF. CDR3 sequence (DNA): TGTGCCAGCAGGATGGACTACCAAGAGACCCAGTACTTC. Complete variable domain (other parts from reference TRBV2 and TRBJ2-5): EPEVTQTPSHQVTQMGQEVILRCVPISNHLYFYWYRQILGQKVEFLVSFYNNEISEKSEIFDDQFSVERPDGSNFTLKIRSTKLEDSAMYFCASRMDYQETQYFGPGTRLLVL.

The chain couples TRBV6-5 to TRBJ2-3, with 8 bases fitting TRBD1. Germline lookup yields CDR1 MNHEY and CDR2 SVGAGI. The CDR3 consists of 13 residues. V was clipped by 7 bases and J by 7 bases; unmatched bases: 7. In DNA form, the CDR3 reads TGTGCCAGCACCATGACAGGGGCAAATACGCAGTATTTT. It is translated as CASTMTGANTQYF.

This sequence joins TRBV30 and TRBJ1-6; no clear D gene. Trimming took off 0 bases at V and 8 bases at J, with 8 bases between the two ends. The CDR3 has 13 amino acids. The germline CDR1 and CDR2 sequences are GTSNPN and SVGIG (reference sequence). The CDR3 coding sequence is TGTGCCTGGAGTGTACGCGGGGATTCACCCCTCCACTTT. Encoded protein: CAWSVRGDSPLHF.

The chain combines TRBV2 with TRBJ2-1, with D perhaps matching TRBD2 (6 bases). Trimming pared 8 bases from V and 4 bases from J, leaving 15 bases between. This CDR3 region has 14 residues. The germline gives CDR1 SNHLY, CDR2 FYNNEI. In DNA form, the CDR3 reads TGTGCCAGCTTGGCGGACTATCTTTACAATGAGCAGTTCTTC. The encoded protein is CASLADYLYNEQFF. Variable domain in full (rest from reference TRBV2 and TRBJ2-1): EPEVTQTPSHQVTQMGQEVILRCVPISNHLYFYWYRQILGQKVEFLVSFYNNEISEKSEIFDDQFSVERPDGSNFTLKIRSTKLEDSAMYFCASLADYLYNEQFFGPGTRLTVL.

The J gene is TRBJ1-1, the V gene TRBV27; D ambiguous. From germline, CDR1 is MNHEY and CDR2 SMNVEV (reference sequence). Trimming left V 8 bases short and J 4 bases short, with 23 bases between. This CDR3 region has 16 residues. The CDR3 region is CASAPSHGRMVTEAFF. In nucleotides, the CDR3 is TGTGCCAGCGCCCCCTCCCACGGGCGTATGGTCACTGAAGCTTTCTTT.

The chain recombines TRBV5-1 with TRBJ2-3; 7 bases line up with TRBD1. Germline CDR1 reads SGHRS; CDR2 reads YFSETQ. J was trimmed by 4 bases and V by 0 bases; bases with no gene match: 5. This CDR3 comprises 15 residues. For the CDR3, the DNA is TGCGCCAGCAGCTTGGAGGGACAGACAGCAGATACGCAGTATTTT. It translates to CASSLEGQTADTQYF.

Turning to this clone: Compared with germline, one end of the junction differs, possibly owing to a read error. The rearrangement joins TRBV28 to TRBJ2-7, with no clear D. Per the germline V gene, CDR1 is MDHEN and CDR2 is SYDVKM. The length of the CDR3 is 11 residues. In nucleotides, the CDR3 is TGTGCCAGCAGTTCCGGGCCCCTCGTGGACTTC. Translated: CASSSGPLVDF.

The chain is built from TRBV28 and TRBJ2-7, with D uncertain. Deletions cut 3 bases from V and 8 bases from J, with 14 bases between. CDR3 length equals 13 residues. Germline V gives CDR1 MDHEN, CDR2 SYDVKM. Written as DNA, the CDR3 is TGTGCCAGCAGTTTGTCTATACAGAATCAGCAGTACTTC. Translation gives CASSLSIQNQQYF.

This chain connects TRBV7-2 to TRBJ2-2, with 9 positions matching TRBD1. Germline V gene data show CDR1 as SGHTA and CDR2 as FQGNSA. This CDR3 contains 16 residues. V shed 3 bases, J shed 4 bases, and the junction held 6 bases outside the gene matches. This CDR3 reads CASSFYGQGSTGELFF. The CDR3 bases are TGTGCCAGCAGCTTTTACGGACAGGGGAGCACCGGGGAGCTGTTTTTT.